This is a list of T cell receptor beta chains from one sample in a study of technical replicates of blood from several donors. Profiled with immunoSEQ multiplex PCR; TCRdb holds only in-frame clones, not every one. In the table there are about 73,000 clones, around 93% of which are singletons. The sample taken for sequencing was T cells isolated from PBMCs. The receptors shown here come from a human donor in good health. CDR3s include the opening cysteine and the closing phenylalanine or tryptophan. The D gene is left open where the match is weak. The size of a clone is reported for some rows only, either as once, few or many, or as a class for expanded clones.

size	V	D	J	CDR3	DNA
few	TRBV10-1	NA	TRBJ2-5	CASSESGQGVGETQYF	TGCGCCAGCAGTGAGTCCGGGCAGGGCGTGGGAGAGACCCAGTACTTC
NA	TRBV5-1	TRBD1	TRBJ2-7	CASSPGTGDYEQYF	TGCGCCAGCAGCCCCGGGACAGGGGACTACGAGCAGTACTTC
few	TRBV7-9	NA	TRBJ2-7	CASSSAGREQYF	TGTGCCAGCAGCTCCGCAGGGCGCGAGCAGTACTTC
NA	TRBV27	NA	TRBJ2-2	CASSLSPGATGELFF	TGTGCCAGCAGTTTATCGCCAGGGGCCACCGGGGAGCTGTTTTTT
NA	TRBV6-7	NA	TRBJ1-4	CASKGGLHTNEKLFF	TGTGCCAGCAAAGGGGGTTTGCATACTAATGAAAAACTGTTTTTT
NA	TRBV10-3	TRBD1	TRBJ1-4	CAIRWTGEFF	TGTGCCATTCGCTGGACAGGCGAGTTTTTT
NA	TRBV6-5	TRBD2	TRBJ2-1	CASSLAGEQLYNEQFF	TGTGCCAGCAGTTTAGCGGGAGAGCAATTATACAATGAGCAGTTCTTC
NA	TRBV11-2	TRBD2	TRBJ2-7	CASSNLAEGYEQYF	TGTGCCAGCAGCAACCTAGCGGAGGGCTACGAGCAGTACTTC
NA	TRBV4-1	NA	TRBJ1-4	CASSPDAANEKLFF	TGCGCCAGCAGCCCCGACGCGGCTAATGAAAAACTGTTTTTT
NA	TRBV28	NA	TRBJ1-3	CASINGGLGANTIYF	TGTGCCAGCATCAATGGGGGACTTGGGGCAAACACCATATATTTT
once	TRBV10-3	NA	TRBJ2-7	CAISERAGTYEQYF	TGTGCCATCAGTGAACGCGCAGGGACCTACGAGCAGTACTTC
NA	TRBV13	TRBD1	TRBJ2-3	CASSSGQGATDTQYF	TGTGCCAGCAGCTCGGGACAGGGGGCAACAGATACGCAGTATTTT
NA	TRBV5-8	NA	TRBJ1-5	CASSLSSNQPQHF	TGTGCCAGCAGCTTAAGCAGCAATCAGCCCCAGCATTTT
NA	TRBV7-9	NA	TRBJ1-3	CASSLTEWSSGNTIYF	TGTGCCAGCAGCTTAACCGAATGGAGTTCTGGAAACACCATATATTTT
NA	TRBV7-3	NA	TRBJ2-7	CASSLNGLGEQYF	TGTGCCAGCAGCTTAAACGGGTTGGGCGAGCAGTACTTC
NA	TRBV18	TRBD2	TRBJ2-2	CASSPRSGGAIGELFF	TGTGCCAGCTCACCAAGGAGCGGGGGGGCCATCGGGGAGCTGTTTTTT
NA	TRBV6-6	NA	TRBJ1-1	CASSSQSYTEAFF	TGTGCCAGCAGTTCCCAGTCCTACACTGAAGCTTTCTTT